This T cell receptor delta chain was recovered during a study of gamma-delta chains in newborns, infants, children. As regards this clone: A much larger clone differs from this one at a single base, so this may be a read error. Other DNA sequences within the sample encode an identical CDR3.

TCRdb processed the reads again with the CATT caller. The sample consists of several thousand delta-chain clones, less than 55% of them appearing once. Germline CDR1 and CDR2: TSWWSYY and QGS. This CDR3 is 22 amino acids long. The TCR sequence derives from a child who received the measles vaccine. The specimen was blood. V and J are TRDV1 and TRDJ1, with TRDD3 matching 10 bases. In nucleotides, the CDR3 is TGTGCCCTTGGGGAGCCCCCCTTCCTCACTGGGGGATCAGTTTCATCCACCGATAAACTCATCTTT. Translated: CALGEPPFLTGGSVSSTDKLIF.